Listed below are T cell receptor beta chains from one sample, sequenced in a study of shared clonotypes between healthy human individuals. The table came from immunoSEQ multiplex PCR; TCRdb's copy has only in-frame clones and leaves some out. This sample has 2 million to 2.5 million clones, with 85% to 95% found just once. The sequenced sample was naive CD4+ T cells sorted from blood. The receptors stem from a man between 18 and 29 years old in good health. Each CDR3 is given with its conserved first and last residue. The order of the fields is J gene, clone size, D gene, V gene, CDR3 protein, CDR3 DNA. A D gene is named only where the DNA matches it firmly. Some rows have no size entry. The others give once, few or many, or a class for an expanded clone.

TRBJ2-1 | NA | NA | TRBV6-5 | CASSYSLGNNEQFF | TGTGCCAGCAGTTACTCGTTAGGTAACAATGAGCAGTTCTTC
TRBJ2-2 | NA | NA | TRBV5-1 | CASSLLRDTGELFF | TGCGCCAGCAGCTTGCTCAGAGACACCGGGGAGCTGTTTTTT
TRBJ1-2 | NA | NA | TRBV5-8 | CASSFSGDYGYTF | TGTGCCAGCAGCTTTTCAGGGGACTATGGCTACACCTTC
TRBJ2-7 | NA | TRBD1 | TRBV2 | CASSEWGTGVSNEQYF | TGTGCCAGCAGTGAATGGGGAACAGGGGTTTCTAACGAGCAGTACTTC
TRBJ2-7 | NA | TRBD2 | TRBV28 | CASSGTRDSYEQYF | TGTGCCAGCAGCGGGACTAGAGACTCCTACGAGCAGTACTTC
TRBJ1-1 | NA | NA | TRBV30 | CAWSGQANTEAFF | TGTGCCTGGAGTGGTCAGGCTAACACTGAAGCTTTCTTT
TRBJ2-5 | NA | TRBD2 | TRBV11-2 | CASSFTSGKETQYF | TGTGCCAGCAGCTTCACTAGCGGAAAAGAGACCCAGTACTTC
TRBJ1-5 | NA | NA | TRBV28 | CASRDARFEPQHF | TGTGCCAGCCGTGACGCCCGATTTGAGCCCCAGCATTTT
TRBJ2-2 | NA | TRBD1 | TRBV28 | CASSFKDRTNTGELFF | TGTGCCAGCAGTTTCAAGGACAGGACCAACACCGGGGAGCTGTTTTTT
TRBJ1-1 | NA | TRBD1 | TRBV18 | CASSQPDRGYTEAFF | TGTGCCAGCTCACAACCGGACAGGGGATACACTGAAGCTTTCTTT
TRBJ2-7 | few | TRBD1 | TRBV9 | CASSVGTGAYEQYF | TGTGCCAGCAGCGTTGGGACAGGGGCCTACGAGCAGTACTTC
TRBJ2-5 | NA | NA | TRBV7-9 | CASSLGNKETQYF | TGTGCCAGCAGCTTAGGTAACAAGGAGACCCAGTACTTC
TRBJ1-1 | once | NA | TRBV28 | CASEAAMNTEAFF | TGTGCATCAGAAGCAGCCATGAACACTGAAGCTTTCTTT
TRBJ1-1 | NA | NA | TRBV5-1 | CASSPSQGPMNTEAFF | TGCGCCAGCAGTCCGTCCCAGGGGCCGATGAACACTGAAGCTTTCTTT
TRBJ2-7 | NA | TRBD1 | TRBV28 | CASSFQGAGTGSYEQYF | TGTGCCAGCAGTTTTCAGGGAGCCGGGACAGGGTCTTACGAGCAGTACTTC
TRBJ2-1 | once | NA | TRBV9 | CASSPATSLYNEQFF | TGTGCCAGCAGCCCGGCGACTAGTTTGTACAATGAGCAGTTCTTC
TRBJ1-4 | NA | NA | TRBV6-1 | CASIYGRTNEKLFF | TGTGCCAGCATATATGGACGGACTAATGAAAAACTGTTTTTT
TRBJ2-1 | NA | TRBD2 | TRBV7-3 | CASSLTLSGGRNEQFF | TGTGCCAGCAGCTTAACGTTGAGCGGGGGGCGGAATGAGCAGTTCTTC
TRBJ1-2 | NA | NA | TRBV6-1 | CASSLRLGDYGYTF | TGTGCCAGCAGTTTACGGTTAGGTGACTATGGCTACACCTTC
TRBJ1-1 | once | NA | TRBV5-1 | CASSLAGHTEAFF | TGCGCCAGCAGCTTGGCGGGGCACACTGAAGCTTTCTTT
TRBJ1-1 | NA | TRBD1 | TRBV30 | CAWTRDSRMNTEAFF | TGTGCCTGGACCAGGGACAGCCGAATGAACACTGAAGCTTTCTTT
TRBJ2-5 | NA | NA | TRBV18 | CASSPPREPQETQYF | TGTGCCAGCTCACCCCCCCGTGAGCCCCAAGAGACCCAGTACTTC
TRBJ1-4 | NA | TRBD1 | TRBV30 | CAWDRGKVSTNEKLFF | TGTGCCTGGGACAGGGGGAAGGTTTCAACTAATGAAAAACTGTTTTTT
TRBJ1-2 | NA | TRBD1 | TRBV7-2 | CASSLSGQGFGGYTF | TGTGCCAGCAGCCTATCGGGACAGGGATTTGGTGGCTACACCTTC
TRBJ2-7 | many | NA | TRBV10-2 | CASSEAAYEQYF | TGCGCCAGCAGTGAGGCAGCCTACGAGCAGTACTTC
TRBJ2-5 | NA | NA | TRBV7-6 | CASSLAGLGTQYF | TGTGCCAGCAGCTTAGCGGGTTTAGGGACCCAGTACTTC
TRBJ2-7 | NA | NA | TRBV4-3 | CASSTQPGPYYEQYF | TGCGCCAGCAGCACCCAGCCCGGGCCGTACTACGAGCAGTACTTC
TRBJ1-2 | NA | NA | TRBV5-4 | CASSLGTEHGYTF | TGTGCCAGCAGCTTGGGGACTGAGCATGGCTACACCTTC
TRBJ1-1 | NA | NA | TRBV21-1 | CASSNTEAFF | TGTGCCAGCAGTAACACTGAAGCTTTCTTT
TRBJ2-7 | NA | NA | TRBV5-4 | CASGRGPEGAYEQYF | TGTGCCAGCGGACGGGGACCGGAGGGCGCCTACGAGCAGTACTTC
TRBJ2-7 | NA | NA | TRBV19 | CASKVGGAYEQYF | TGTGCCAGTAAGGTGGGGGGAGCCTACGAGCAGTACTTC
TRBJ1-5 | NA | NA | TRBV30 | CAWSVGQDNQPQHF | TGTGCCTGGAGTGTAGGCCAGGACAATCAGCCCCAGCATTTT
TRBJ2-5 | NA | NA | TRBV14 | CASSAGGTYQEAQYF | TGTGCCAGCAGCGCCGGTGGGACATATCAAGAGGCCCAGTACTTC
TRBJ1-5 | NA | NA | TRBV4-1 | CASSQDLGGGQPQHF | TGCGCCAGCAGCCAAGATTTGGGGGGTGGTCAGCCCCAGCATTTT
TRBJ1-4 | NA | NA | TRBV29-1 | CSVAGGNEKLFF | TGCAGCGTCGCGGGCGGTAATGAAAAACTGTTTTTT
TRBJ1-1 | NA | NA | TRBV5-5 | CASSPGTRMNTEAFF | TGTGCCAGCAGCCCGGGGACAAGAATGAACACTGAAGCTTTCTTT
TRBJ2-4 | NA | NA | TRBV19 | CASSIGSQGRTTLAKNIQYF | TGTGCCAGTAGTATAGGATCCCAGGGGCGAACTACTCTAGCCAAAAACATTCAGTACTTC
TRBJ2-5 | NA | TRBD2 | TRBV7-6 | CASSRTSGVSQETQYF | TGTGCCAGCAGCAGGACTAGCGGGGTGTCCCAAGAGACCCAGTACTTC
TRBJ2-7 | NA | TRBD1 | TRBV28 | CASQGQGKVQYF | TGTGCCAGCCAGGGACAGGGGAAGGTGCAGTACTTC
TRBJ1-6 | NA | NA | TRBV9 | CASSSSPTHDSPLHF | TGTGCCAGCAGCTCCAGCCCCACCCACGATTCACCCCTCCACTTT